This T cell receptor beta chain was recorded in a study of blood T cell repertoires in COVID-19. Using immunoSEQ multiplex PCR, the repertoire was profiled, and TCRdb retains in-frame clones only, with some absent. Of hundreds of thousands of clones listed, around 85% are singletons. It was within 2 weeks before study entry that exposed participants met a COVID-19 case. The ends lost 4 bases at V and 8 bases at J; junction bases unmatched: 22. Germline V gene data show CDR1 as SGHVS and CDR2 as FQNEAQ. CDR3 length equals 18 residues. Sequencing was done on a sample of PBMCs or T cells enriched from blood (not recorded which). This TCR derives from a woman aged 25 to 39 who had been exposed to COVID-19. V and J are TRBV7-8 and TRBJ1-2; 7 bases fit TRBD1. The chain's CDR3 is CASSSVTPKNRGREGYTF. In nucleotides, the CDR3 is TGTGCCAGCAGCTCCGTAACCCCAAAAAACAGGGGCCGGGAGGGCTACACCTTC. The full variable domain, rest sourced from reference TRBV7-8 and TRBJ1-2, is GAGVSQSPRYKVAKRGQDVALRCDPISGHVSLFWYQQALGQGPEFLTYFQNEAQLDKSGLPSDRFFAERPEGSVSTLKIQRTQQEDSAVYLCASSSVTPKNRGREGYTFGSGTRLTVV.